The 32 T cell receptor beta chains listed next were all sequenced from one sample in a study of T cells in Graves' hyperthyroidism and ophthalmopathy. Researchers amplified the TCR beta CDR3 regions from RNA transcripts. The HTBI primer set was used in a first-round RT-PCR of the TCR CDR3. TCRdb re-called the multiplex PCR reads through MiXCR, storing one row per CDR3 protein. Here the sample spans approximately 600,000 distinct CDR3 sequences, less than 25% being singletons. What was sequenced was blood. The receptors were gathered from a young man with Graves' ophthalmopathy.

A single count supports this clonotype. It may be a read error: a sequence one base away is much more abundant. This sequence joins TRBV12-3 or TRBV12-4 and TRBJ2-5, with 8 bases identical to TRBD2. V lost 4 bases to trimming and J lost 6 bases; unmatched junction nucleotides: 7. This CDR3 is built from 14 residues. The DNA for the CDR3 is TGTGCCAGCAGTTCCAGCGGGAGAGGAAAGACCCAGTACTTC. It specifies CASSSSGRGKTQYF.

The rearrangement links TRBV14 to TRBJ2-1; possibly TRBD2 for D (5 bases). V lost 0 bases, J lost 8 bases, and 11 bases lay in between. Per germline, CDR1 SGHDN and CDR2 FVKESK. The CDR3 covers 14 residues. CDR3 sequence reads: CASSQDRLSDEQFF. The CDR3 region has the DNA TGTGCCAGCAGCCAAGATAGGCTTAGCGATGAGCAGTTCTTC.

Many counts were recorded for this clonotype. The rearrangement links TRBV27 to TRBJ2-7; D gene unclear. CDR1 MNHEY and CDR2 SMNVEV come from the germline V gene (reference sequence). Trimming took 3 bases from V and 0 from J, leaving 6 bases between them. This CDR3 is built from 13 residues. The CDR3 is CASSFSSSYEQYF. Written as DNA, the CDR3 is TGTGCCAGCAGTTTCTCAAGCTCCTACGAGCAGTACTTC.

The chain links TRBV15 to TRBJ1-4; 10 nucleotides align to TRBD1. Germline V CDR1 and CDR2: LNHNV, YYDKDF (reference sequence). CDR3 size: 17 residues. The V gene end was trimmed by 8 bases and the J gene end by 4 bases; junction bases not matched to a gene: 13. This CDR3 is CATGRTGTGDFNEKLFF. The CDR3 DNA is TGTGCCACCGGAAGAACCGGGACAGGGGACTTTAATGAAAAACTGTTTTTT.

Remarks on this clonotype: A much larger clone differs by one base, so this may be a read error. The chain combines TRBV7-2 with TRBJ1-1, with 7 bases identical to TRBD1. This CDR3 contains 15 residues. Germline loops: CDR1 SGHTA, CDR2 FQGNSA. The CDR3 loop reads CASSPLDRMNTEASF. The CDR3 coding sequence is TGTGCCAGCAGCCCGCTGGACAGGATGAACACTGAAGCTTCCTTT.

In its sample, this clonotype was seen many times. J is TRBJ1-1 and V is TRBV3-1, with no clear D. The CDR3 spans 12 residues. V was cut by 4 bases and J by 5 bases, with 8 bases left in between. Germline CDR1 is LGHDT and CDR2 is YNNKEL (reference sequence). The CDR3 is CASSRLGTEAFF. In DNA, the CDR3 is TGTGCCAGCAGCCGTTTAGGAACTGAAGCTTTCTTT.

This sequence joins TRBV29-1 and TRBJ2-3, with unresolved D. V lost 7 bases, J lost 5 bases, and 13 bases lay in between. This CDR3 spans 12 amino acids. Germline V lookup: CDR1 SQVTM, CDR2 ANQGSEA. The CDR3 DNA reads TGCAGCGCAATAATAGGTGGAGATACGCAGTATTTT. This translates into CSAIIGGDTQYF.

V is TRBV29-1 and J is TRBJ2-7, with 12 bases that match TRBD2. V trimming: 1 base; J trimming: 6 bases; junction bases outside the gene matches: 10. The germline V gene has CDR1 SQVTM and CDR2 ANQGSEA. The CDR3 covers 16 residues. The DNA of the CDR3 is TGCAGCGTTGAAGGCCCGACTAGCGGGAGTTCGGGCGAGCAGTACTTC. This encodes CSVEGPTSGSSGEQYF.

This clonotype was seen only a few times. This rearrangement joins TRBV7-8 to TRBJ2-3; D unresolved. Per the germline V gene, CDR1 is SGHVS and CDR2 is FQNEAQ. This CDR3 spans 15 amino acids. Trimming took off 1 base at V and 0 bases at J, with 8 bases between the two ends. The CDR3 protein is CASSLVDVSTDTQYF. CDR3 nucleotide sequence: TGTGCCAGCAGCTTAGTGGACGTTAGCACAGATACGCAGTATTTT.

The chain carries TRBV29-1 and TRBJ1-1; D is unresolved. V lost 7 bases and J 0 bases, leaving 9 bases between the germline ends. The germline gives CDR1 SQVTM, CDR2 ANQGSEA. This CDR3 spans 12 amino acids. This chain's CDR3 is CSGTRMNTEAFF. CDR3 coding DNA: TGCAGCGGGACGCGGATGAACACTGAAGCTTTCTTT.

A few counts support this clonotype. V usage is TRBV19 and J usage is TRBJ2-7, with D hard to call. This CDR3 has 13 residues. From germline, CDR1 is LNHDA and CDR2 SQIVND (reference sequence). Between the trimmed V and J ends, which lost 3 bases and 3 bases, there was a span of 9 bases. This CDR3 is CASSMSSVYEQYF. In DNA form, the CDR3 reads TGTGCCAGTAGTATGTCATCTGTCTACGAGCAGTACTTC.

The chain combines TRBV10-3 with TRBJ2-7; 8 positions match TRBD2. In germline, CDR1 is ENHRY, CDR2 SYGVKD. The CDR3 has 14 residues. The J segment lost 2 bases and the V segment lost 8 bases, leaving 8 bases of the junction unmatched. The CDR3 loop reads CAIRGGGSTYEQYF. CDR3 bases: TGTGCCATCCGGGGGGGTGGATCTACCTACGAGCAGTACTTC.

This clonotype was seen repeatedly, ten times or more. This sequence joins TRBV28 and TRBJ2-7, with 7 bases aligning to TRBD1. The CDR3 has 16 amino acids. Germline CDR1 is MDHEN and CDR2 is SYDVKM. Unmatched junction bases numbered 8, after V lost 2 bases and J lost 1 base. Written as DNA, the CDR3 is TGTGCCAGCAGTTTAGGGGCCGGGACAGCTTCCTACGAGCAGTACTTC. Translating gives CASSLGAGTASYEQYF.

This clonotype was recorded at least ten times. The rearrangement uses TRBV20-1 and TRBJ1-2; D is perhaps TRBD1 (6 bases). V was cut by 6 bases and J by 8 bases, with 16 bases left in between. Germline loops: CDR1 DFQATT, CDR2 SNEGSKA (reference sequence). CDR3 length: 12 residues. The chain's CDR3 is CSAYRGARGYTF. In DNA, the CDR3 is TGCAGTGCCTATCGGGGGGCGCGGGGCTACACCTTC.

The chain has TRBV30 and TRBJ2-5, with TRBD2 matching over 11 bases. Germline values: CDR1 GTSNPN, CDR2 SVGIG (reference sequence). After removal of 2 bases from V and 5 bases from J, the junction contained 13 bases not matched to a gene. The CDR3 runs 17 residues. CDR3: CAWSPNRLAGPGETQYF. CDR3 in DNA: TGTGCCTGGAGTCCTAATCGACTAGCGGGGCCAGGGGAGACCCAGTACTTC.

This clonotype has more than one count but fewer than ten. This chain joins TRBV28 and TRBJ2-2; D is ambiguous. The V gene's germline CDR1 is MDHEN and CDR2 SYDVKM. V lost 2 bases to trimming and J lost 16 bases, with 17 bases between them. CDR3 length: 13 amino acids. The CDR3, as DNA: TGTGCCAGCAGTTTAGCGGCCCAACCATCACCGTTTTTT. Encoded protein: CASSLAAQPSPFF.

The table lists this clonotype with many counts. The DNA of the CDR3 is TGTGCCAGCAGCCTACGATCGGGGAAACTGTTTTTT. Its translation: CASSLRSGKLFF. This sequence joins TRBV11-2 and TRBJ1-4, with unresolved D. The CDR3 is made up of 12 amino acids. Trimming cost V 5 bases and J 11 bases, with 12 bases left between them. The germline V gene has CDR1 SGHAT and CDR2 FQNNGV.

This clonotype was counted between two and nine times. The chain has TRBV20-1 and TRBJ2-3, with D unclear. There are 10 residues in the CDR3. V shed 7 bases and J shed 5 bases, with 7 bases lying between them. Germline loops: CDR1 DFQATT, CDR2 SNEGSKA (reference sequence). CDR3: CSGRRDTQYF. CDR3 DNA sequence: TGCAGTGGACGGCGAGATACGCAGTATTTT.

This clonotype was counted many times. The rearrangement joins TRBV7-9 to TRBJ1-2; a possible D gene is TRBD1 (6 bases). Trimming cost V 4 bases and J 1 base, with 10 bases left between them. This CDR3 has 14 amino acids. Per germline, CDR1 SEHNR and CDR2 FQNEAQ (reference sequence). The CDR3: CASSSDSYNYGYTF. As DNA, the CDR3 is TGTGCCAGCAGCTCGGACAGTTATAACTATGGCTACACCTTC.

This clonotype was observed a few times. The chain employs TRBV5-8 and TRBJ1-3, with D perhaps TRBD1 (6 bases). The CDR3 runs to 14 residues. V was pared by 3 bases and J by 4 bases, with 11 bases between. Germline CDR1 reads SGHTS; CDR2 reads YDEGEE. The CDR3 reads CASSSGARGNTIYF. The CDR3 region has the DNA TGTGCCAGCAGCTCGGGGGCGCGAGGAAACACCATATATTTT.

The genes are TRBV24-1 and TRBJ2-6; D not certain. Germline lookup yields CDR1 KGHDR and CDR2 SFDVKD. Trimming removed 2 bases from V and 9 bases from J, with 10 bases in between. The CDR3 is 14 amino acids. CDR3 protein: CATSDSPPDNVLTF. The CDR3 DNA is TGTGCCACCAGTGATTCGCCCCCGGACAACGTCCTGACTTTC.

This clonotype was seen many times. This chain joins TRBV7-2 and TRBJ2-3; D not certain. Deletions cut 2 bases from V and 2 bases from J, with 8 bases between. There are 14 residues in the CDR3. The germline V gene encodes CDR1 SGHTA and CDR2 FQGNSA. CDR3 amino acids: CASSLTRSTDTQYF. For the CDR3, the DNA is TGTGCCAGCAGCTTAACCAGGTCCACAGATACGCAGTATTTT.

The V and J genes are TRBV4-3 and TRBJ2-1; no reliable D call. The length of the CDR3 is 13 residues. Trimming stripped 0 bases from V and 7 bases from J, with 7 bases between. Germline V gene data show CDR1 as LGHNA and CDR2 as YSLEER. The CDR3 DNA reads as TGCGCCAGCAGCCAAGATTTCGGTAATGAGCAGTTCTTC. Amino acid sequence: CASSQDFGNEQFF.

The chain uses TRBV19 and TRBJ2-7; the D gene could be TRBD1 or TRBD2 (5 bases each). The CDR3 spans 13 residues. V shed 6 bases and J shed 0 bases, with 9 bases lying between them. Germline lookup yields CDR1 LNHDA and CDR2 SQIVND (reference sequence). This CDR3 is CASSGATSYEQYF. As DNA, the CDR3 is TGTGCCAGTAGCGGGGCTACCTCCTACGAGCAGTACTTC.

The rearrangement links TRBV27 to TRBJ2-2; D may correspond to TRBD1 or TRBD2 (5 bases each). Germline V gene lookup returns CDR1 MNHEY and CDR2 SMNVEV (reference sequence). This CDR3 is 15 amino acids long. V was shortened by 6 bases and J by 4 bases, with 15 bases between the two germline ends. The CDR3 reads CASRVLRGSTGELFF. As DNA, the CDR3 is TGTGCCAGCAGAGTATTGAGGGGCAGCACCGGGGAGCTGTTTTTT.

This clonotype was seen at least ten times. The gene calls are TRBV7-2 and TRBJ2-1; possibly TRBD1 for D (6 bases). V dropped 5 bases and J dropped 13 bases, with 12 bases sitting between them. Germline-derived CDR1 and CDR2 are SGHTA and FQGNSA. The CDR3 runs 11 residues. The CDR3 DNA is TGTGCCAGCAGCACCCGGGACATCCAGTTCTTC. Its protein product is CASSTRDIQFF. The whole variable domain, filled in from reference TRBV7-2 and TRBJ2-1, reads GAGVSQSPSNKVTEKGKDVELRCDPISGHTALYWYRQSLGQGLEFLIYFQGNSAPDKSGLPSDRFSAERTGGSVSTLTIQRTQQEDSAVYLCASSTRDIQFFGPGTRLTVL.

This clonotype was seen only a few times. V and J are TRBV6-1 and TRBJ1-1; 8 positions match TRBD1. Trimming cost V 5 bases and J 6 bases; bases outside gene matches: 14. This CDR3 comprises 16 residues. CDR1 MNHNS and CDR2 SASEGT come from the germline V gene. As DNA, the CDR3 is TGTGCCAGCAGTTTCAGTGCACAGGGGGGGAAAGCTGAAGCTTTCTTT. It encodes CASSFSAQGGKAEAFF.

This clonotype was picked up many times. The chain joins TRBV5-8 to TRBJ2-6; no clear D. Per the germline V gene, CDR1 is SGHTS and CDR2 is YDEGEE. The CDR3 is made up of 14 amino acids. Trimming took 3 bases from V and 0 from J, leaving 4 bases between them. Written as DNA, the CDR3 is TGTGCCAGCAGCTGGCTCTCTGGGGCCAACGTCCTGACTTTC. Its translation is CASSWLSGANVLTF. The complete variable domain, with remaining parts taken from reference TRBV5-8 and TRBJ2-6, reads EAGVTQSPTHLIKTRGQQATLRCSPISGHTSVYWYQQALGLGLQFLLWYDEGEERNRGNFPPRFSGRQFPNYSSELNVNALELEDSALYLCASSWLSGANVLTFGAGSRLTVL.

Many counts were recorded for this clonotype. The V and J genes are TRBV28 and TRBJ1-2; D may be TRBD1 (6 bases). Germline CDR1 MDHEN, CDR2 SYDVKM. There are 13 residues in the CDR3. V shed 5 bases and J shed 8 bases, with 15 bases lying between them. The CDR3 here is CASSPGQIEGYTF. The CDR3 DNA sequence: TGTGCCAGCAGTCCCGGACAGATCGAGGGCTACACCTTC.

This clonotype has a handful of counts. The CDR3 coding sequence is TGCAGTGCTAGCAGACAGGGGACACTCACTGAAGCTTTCTTT. Translated, it gives CSASRQGTLTEAFF. This sequence joins TRBV20-1 and TRBJ1-1; TRBD1 agrees at 8 bases. The CDR3 consists of 14 residues. In germline, CDR1 is DFQATT, CDR2 SNEGSKA (reference sequence). After removal of 3 bases from V and 4 bases from J, the junction contained 7 bases not matched to a gene.

Here the CDR3 reads CASSSPRSTGYITGELFF. The CDR3 region has the DNA TGTGCCAGCAGCTCCCCTCGATCGACAGGGTATATCACCGGGGAGCTGTTTTTT. This sequence joins TRBV7-9 and TRBJ2-2, with 7 nucleotides matching TRBD1. This CDR3 contains 18 residues. CDR1 and CDR2 from the germline V gene are SEHNR and FQNEAQ (reference sequence). V was pared by 4 bases and J by 4 bases, with 15 bases of the junction left unmatched.

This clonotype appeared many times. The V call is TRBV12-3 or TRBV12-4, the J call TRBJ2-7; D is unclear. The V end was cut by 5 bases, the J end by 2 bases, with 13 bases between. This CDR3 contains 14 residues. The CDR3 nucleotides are TGTGCCAGCAGTCGGGCGGTGAGCGCCTACGAGCAGTACTTC. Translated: CASSRAVSAYEQYF.